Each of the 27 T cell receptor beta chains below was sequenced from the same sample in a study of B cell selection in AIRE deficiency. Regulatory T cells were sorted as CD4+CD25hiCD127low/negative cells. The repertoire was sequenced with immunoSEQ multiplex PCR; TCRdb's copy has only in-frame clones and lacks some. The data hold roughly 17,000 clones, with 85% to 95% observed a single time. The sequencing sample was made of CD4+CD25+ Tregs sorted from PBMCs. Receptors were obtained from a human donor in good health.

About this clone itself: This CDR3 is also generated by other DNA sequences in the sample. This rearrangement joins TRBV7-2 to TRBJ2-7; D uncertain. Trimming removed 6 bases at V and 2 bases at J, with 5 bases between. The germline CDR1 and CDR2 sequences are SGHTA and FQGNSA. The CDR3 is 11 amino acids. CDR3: CASSSTYEQYF. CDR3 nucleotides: TGTGCCAGCAGTTCCACCTACGAGCAGTACTTC.

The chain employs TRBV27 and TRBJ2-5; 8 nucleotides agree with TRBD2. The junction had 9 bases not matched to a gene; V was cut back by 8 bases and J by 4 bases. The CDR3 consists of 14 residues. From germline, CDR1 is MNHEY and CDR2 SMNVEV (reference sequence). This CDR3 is CASSSGQRGETQYF. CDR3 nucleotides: TGTGCCAGCTCTAGCGGGCAGAGAGGAGAGACCCAGTACTTC.

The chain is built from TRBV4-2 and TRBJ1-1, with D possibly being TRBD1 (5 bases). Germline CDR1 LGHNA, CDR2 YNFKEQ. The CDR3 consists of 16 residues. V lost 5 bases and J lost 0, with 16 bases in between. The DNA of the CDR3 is TGTGCCAGCAGCTTTGGGGGGTTTATTATGAACACTGAAGCTTTCTTT. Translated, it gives CASSFGGFIMNTEAFF.

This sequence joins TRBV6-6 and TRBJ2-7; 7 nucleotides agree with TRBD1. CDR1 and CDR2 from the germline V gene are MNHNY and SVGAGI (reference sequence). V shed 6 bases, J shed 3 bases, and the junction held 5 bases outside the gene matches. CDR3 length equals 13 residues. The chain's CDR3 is CASRGQAIYEQYF. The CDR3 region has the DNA TGTGCCAGCAGAGGACAGGCCATCTACGAGCAGTACTTC.

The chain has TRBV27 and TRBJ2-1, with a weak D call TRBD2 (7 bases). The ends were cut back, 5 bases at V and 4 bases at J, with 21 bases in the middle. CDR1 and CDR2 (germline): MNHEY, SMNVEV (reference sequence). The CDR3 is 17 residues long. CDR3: CASSTRRGGGAYNEQFF. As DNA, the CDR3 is TGTGCCAGCAGTACCCGCCGGGGAGGGGGGGCTTACAATGAGCAGTTCTTC.

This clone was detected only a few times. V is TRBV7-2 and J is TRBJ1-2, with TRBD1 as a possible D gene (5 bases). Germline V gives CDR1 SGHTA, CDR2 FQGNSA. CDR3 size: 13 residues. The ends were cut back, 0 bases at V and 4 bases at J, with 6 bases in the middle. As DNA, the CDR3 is TGTGCCAGCAGCTTAGCGGGGCTCTATGGCTACACCTTC. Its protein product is CASSLAGLYGYTF.

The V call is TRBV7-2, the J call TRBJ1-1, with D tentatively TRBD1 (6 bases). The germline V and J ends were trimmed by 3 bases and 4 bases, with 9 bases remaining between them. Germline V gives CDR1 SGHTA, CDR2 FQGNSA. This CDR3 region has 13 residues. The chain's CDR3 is CASSFQGFTEAFF. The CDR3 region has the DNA TGTGCCAGCAGCTTCCAGGGGTTCACTGAAGCTTTCTTT.

CDR3 in DNA: TGTGCCAGCAGGACAGATTACTCTGGAAACACCATATATTTT. Its translation: CASRTDYSGNTIYF. The chain couples TRBV6-1 to TRBJ1-3; the D gene is possibly TRBD1 (5 bases). V was clipped by 6 bases and J by 0 bases, with 9 bases between them. Looked up from germline, CDR1 is MNHNS and CDR2 is SASEGT. The CDR3 has 14 residues.

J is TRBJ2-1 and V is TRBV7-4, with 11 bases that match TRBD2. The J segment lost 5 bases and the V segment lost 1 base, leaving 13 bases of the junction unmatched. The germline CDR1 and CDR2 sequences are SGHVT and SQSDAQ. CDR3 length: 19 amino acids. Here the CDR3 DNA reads TGTGCCAGCAGCTTAGTACCGTCTACTAGCGGGAGTCAAGACAATGAGCAGTTCTTC. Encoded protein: CASSLVPSTSGSQDNEQFF.

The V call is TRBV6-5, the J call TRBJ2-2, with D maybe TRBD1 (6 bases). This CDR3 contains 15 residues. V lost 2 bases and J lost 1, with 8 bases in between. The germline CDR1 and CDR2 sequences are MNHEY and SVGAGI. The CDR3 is CASSYGTQNTGELFF. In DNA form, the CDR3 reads TGTGCCAGCAGTTACGGGACACAGAACACCGGGGAGCTGTTTTTT.

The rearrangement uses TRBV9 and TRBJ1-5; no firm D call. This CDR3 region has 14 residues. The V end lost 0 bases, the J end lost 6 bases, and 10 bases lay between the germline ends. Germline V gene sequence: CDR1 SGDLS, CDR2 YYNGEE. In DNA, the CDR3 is TGTGCCAGCAGCGTAGAGCAGGAGGGTCAGCCCCAGCATTTT. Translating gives CASSVEQEGQPQHF.

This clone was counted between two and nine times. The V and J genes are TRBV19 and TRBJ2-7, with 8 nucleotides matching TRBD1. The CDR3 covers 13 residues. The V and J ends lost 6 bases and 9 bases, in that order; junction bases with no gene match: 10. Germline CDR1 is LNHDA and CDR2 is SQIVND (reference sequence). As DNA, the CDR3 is TGTGCCAGTAGCCCGATGACAGGGGAGGTGCAGTACTTC. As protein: CASSPMTGEVQYF.

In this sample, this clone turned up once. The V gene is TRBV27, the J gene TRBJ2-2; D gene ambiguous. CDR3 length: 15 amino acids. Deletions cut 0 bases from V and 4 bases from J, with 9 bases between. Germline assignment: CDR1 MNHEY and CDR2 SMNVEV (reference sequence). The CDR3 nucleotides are TGTGCCAGCAGTTTATCTGGGTTGCGCACCGGGGAGCTGTTTTTT. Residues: CASSLSGLRTGELFF.

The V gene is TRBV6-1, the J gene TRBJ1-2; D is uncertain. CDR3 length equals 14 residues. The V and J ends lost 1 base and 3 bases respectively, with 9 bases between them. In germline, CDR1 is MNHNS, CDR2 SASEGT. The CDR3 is CASSEGTHYYGYTF. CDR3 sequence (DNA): TGTGCCAGCAGTGAAGGGACCCACTACTATGGCTACACCTTC.

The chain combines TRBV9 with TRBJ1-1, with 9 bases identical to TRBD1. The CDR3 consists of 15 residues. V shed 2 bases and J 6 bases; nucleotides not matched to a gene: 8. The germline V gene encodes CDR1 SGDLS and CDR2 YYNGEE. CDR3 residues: CASSVGDRDYPEAFF. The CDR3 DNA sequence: TGTGCCAGCAGCGTGGGGGACAGGGATTATCCTGAAGCTTTCTTT. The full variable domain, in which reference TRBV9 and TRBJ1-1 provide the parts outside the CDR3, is DSGVTQTPKHLITATGQRVTLRCSPRSGDLSVYWYQQSLDQGLQFLIQYYNGEERAKGNILERFSAQQFPDLHSELNLSSLELGDSALYFCASSVGDRDYPEAFFGQGTRLTVV.

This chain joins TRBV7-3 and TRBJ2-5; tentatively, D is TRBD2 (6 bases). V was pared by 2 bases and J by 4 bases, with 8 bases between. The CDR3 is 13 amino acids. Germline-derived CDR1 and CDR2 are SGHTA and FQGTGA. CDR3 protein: CASSLWRGETQYF. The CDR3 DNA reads TGTGCCAGCAGCTTATGGAGGGGAGAGACCCAGTACTTC.

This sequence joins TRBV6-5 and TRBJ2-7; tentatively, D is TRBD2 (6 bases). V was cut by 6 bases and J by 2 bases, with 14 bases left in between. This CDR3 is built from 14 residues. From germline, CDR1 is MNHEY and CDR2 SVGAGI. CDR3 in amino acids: CASRLTGGTYEQYF. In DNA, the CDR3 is TGTGCCAGCAGATTGACTGGCGGGACCTACGAGCAGTACTTC.

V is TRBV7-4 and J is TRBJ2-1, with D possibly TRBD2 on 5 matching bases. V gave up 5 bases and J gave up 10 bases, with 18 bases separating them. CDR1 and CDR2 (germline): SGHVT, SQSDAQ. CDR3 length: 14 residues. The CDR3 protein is CASSLEITSDEQFF. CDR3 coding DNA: TGTGCCAGCAGCCTAGAGATCACTAGTGACGAGCAGTTCTTC. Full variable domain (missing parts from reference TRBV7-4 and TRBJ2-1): GAGVSQSPRYKVAKRGRDVALRCDSISGHVTLYWYRQTLGQGSEVLTYSQSDAQRDKSGRPSGRFSAERPERSVSTLKIQRTEQGDSAVYLCASSLEITSDEQFFGPGTRLTVL.

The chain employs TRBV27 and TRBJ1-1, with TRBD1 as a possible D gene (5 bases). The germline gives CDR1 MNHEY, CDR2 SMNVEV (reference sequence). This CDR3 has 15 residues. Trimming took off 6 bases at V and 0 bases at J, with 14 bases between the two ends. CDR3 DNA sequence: TGTGCCAGCAGCCAGGACACCCTCCTGAACACTGAAGCTTTCTTT. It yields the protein CASSQDTLLNTEAFF.

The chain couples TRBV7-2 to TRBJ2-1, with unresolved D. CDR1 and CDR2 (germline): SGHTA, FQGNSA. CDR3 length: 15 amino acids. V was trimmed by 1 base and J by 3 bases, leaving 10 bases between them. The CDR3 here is CASSLGSGGYNEQFF. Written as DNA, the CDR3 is TGTGCCAGCAGCTTAGGGTCAGGCGGCTACAATGAGCAGTTCTTC.

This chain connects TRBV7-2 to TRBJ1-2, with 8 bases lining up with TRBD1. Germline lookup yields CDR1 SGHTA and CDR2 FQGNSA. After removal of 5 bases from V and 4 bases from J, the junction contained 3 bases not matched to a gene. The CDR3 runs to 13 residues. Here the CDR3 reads CASSPDRAYGYTF. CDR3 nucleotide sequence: TGTGCCAGCAGCCCGGACAGGGCCTATGGCTACACCTTC.

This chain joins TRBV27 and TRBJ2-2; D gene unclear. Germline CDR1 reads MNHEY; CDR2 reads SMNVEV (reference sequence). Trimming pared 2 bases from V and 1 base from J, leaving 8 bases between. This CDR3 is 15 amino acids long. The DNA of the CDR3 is TGTGCCAGCAGTTTAGCCGACTGGAACACCGGGGAGCTGTTTTTT. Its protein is CASSLADWNTGELFF.

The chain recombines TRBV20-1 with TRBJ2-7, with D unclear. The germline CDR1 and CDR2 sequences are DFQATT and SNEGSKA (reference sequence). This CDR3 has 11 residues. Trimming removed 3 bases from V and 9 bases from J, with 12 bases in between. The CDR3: CSARSSAGQYF. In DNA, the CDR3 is TGCAGTGCTAGGTCGTCGGCAGGGCAGTACTTC.

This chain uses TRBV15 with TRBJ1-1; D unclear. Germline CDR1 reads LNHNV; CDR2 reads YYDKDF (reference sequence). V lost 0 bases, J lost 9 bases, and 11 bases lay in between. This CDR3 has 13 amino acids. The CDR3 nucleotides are TGTGCCACCAGCAGAGATCGGTTAAACAAAGCTTTCTTT. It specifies CATSRDRLNKAFF.

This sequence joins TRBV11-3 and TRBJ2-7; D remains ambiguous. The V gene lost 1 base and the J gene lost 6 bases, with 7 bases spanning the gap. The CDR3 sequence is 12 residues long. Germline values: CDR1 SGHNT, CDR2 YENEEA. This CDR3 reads CASSLVIGEQYF. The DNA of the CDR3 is TGTGCCAGCAGCTTAGTTATTGGCGAGCAGTACTTC. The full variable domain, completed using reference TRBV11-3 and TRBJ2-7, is EAGVVQSPRYKIIEKKQPVAFWCNPISGHNTLYWYLQNLGQGPELLIRYENEEAVDDSQLPKDRFSAERLKGVDSTLKIQPAELGDSAVYLCASSLVIGEQYFGPGTRLTVT.

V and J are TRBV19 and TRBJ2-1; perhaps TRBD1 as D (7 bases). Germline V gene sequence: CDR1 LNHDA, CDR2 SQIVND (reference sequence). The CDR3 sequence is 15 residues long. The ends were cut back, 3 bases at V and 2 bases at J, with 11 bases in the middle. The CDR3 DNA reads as TGTGCCAGTAGTATCCAGGGGGGCCCCTACAATGAGCAGTTCTTC. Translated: CASSIQGGPYNEQFF.

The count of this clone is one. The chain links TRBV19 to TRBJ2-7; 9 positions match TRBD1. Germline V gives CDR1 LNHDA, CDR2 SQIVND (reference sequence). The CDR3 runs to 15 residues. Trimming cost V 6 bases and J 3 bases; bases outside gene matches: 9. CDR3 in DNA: TGTGCCAGTAGACAGCGGACAGGGGCTCTCTACGAGCAGTACTTC. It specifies CASRQRTGALYEQYF.